These 17 T cell receptor beta chains were all obtained from the same sample, sequenced in a study of cytomegalovirus exposure and HLA in healthy donors. Primers: 60 Vbeta forward and 13 Jbeta reverse. Measured with immunoSEQ multiplex PCR; TCRdb has only the in-frame clones, and not every one. This sample carries roughly 100,000 clones, around 82% of them seen once, and the ten largest clones take approximately 1.7%. Specimen: PBMCs. The receptors here all came from a woman between 40 and 50 years old in good health and CMV-seronegative.

The chain uses TRBV6-1 and TRBJ1-1; 10 positions match TRBD1. Per germline, CDR1 MNHNS and CDR2 SASEGT. V lost 5 bases, J lost 5 bases, and 5 bases stayed unmatched. The CDR3 consists of 14 residues. CDR3 loop: CASSPTGGYTEAFF. DNA of the CDR3: TGTGCCAGCAGTCCGACAGGGGGCTATACTGAAGCTTTCTTT.

This chain uses TRBV18 with TRBJ2-7, with D tentatively TRBD1 (5 bases). This CDR3 contains 15 residues. CDR1 is KGHSH, CDR2 LQKENI, per germline. The germline V and J ends were trimmed by 1 base and 5 bases, with 15 bases remaining between them. The CDR3 loop reads CASSPQAGKFDEQYF. The CDR3 bases are TGTGCCAGCTCACCACAGGCAGGGAAGTTCGACGAGCAGTACTTC.

The rearrangement uses TRBV18 and TRBJ1-1; D not certain. CDR3 length: 16 residues. Germline CDR1 reads KGHSH; CDR2 reads LQKENI. The V gene lost 2 bases and the J gene lost 0 bases, with 13 bases spanning the gap. In DNA, the CDR3 is TGTGCCAGCTCACCAGGGGTAGGGAGCATGAACACTGAAGCTTTCTTT. Translated: CASSPGVGSMNTEAFF.

V usage is TRBV7-8 and J usage is TRBJ1-1; D uncertain. V was shortened by 3 bases and J by 5 bases, with 7 bases between the two germline ends. Germline assignment: CDR1 SGHVS and CDR2 FQNEAQ. The CDR3 runs to 12 residues. This CDR3 reads CASSLTLTEAFF. The CDR3 DNA sequence: TGTGCCAGCAGCTTGACATTGACTGAAGCTTTCTTT.

The chain carries TRBV6-5 and TRBJ1-1; 9 bases map to TRBD1. CDR1 and CDR2 (germline): MNHEY, SVGAGI. Germline trimming cut 6 bases from V and 5 bases from J; bases unmatched to any gene: 7. The CDR3 runs 14 residues. The CDR3 bases are TGTGCCAGCAGGTACAGGGGGCCTGGGACTGAAGCTTTCTTT. Protein product: CASRYRGPGTEAFF.

The chain has TRBV9 and TRBJ2-3; D gene uncertain. Germline V gene sequence: CDR1 SGDLS, CDR2 YYNGEE. The CDR3 length is 14 residues. The V and J ends lost 0 bases and 0 bases respectively, with 5 bases between them. The CDR3 nucleotides read TGTGCCAGCAGCGTAGCTTCCAGCACAGATACGCAGTATTTT. Protein sequence: CASSVASSTDTQYF. The full variable domain, its missing parts supplied by reference TRBV9 and TRBJ2-3, is DSGVTQTPKHLITATGQRVTLRCSPRSGDLSVYWYQQSLDQGLQFLIQYYNGEERAKGNILERFSAQQFPDLHSELNLSSLELGDSALYFCASSVASSTDTQYFGPGTRLTVL.

This clone showed up just a few times. This chain links TRBV9 with TRBJ1-1, with D possibly matching TRBD1 (6 bases). The V gene lost 3 bases and the J gene lost 2 bases, with 23 bases spanning the gap. The CDR3 runs 18 residues. From germline, CDR1 is SGDLS and CDR2 YYNGEE. In nucleotides, the CDR3 is TGTGCCAGCAGCGGGACCCCGGGACCCAGGGGTGGAAACACTGAAGCTTTCTTT. It encodes CASSGTPGPRGGNTEAFF.

This clone has only one observation. The rearrangement joins TRBV7-8 to TRBJ2-7; 7 bases are a match to TRBD2. Germline values: CDR1 SGHVS, CDR2 FQNEAQ. V gave up 1 base and J gave up 4 bases; unmatched junction bases: 10. This CDR3 has 16 residues. CDR3 DNA: TGTGCCAGCAGCTTAGTAGCCCTAGCGGAGGAATACGAGCAGTACTTC. This codes for CASSLVALAEEYEQYF.

The chain joins TRBV7-2 to TRBJ1-6, with D maybe TRBD1 (5 bases). CDR1 is SGHTA, CDR2 FQGNSA, per germline. Trimming pared 7 bases from V and 8 bases from J, leaving 9 bases between. The CDR3 runs to 12 residues. The CDR3 reads CASTRGDSPLHF. CDR3 nucleotides: TGTGCCAGCACCCGGGGGGATTCACCCCTCCACTTT.

The chain carries TRBV27 and TRBJ2-7, with TRBD2 identical over 12 bases. The trim removed 6 bases at V and 2 bases at J, leaving 5 bases unmatched. The CDR3 is 15 amino acids. The germline gives CDR1 MNHEY, CDR2 SMNVEV (reference sequence). CDR3 protein: CASSYTSGGTYEQYF. CDR3 DNA: TGTGCCAGCAGCTATACTAGCGGGGGGACCTACGAGCAGTACTTC.

CDR3 protein: CASSPQGLIRFNEQFF. The DNA of the CDR3 is TGTGCCAGCAGCCCTCAGGGGCTCATCCGATTCAATGAGCAGTTCTTC. The gene calls are TRBV7-2 and TRBJ2-1; a weak D match, TRBD1 (6 bases). The CDR3 extends over 16 amino acids. Trimming took off 5 bases at V and 6 bases at J, with 20 bases between the two ends. Germline CDR1 is SGHTA and CDR2 is FQGNSA.

The chain couples TRBV7-9 to TRBJ2-3; TRBD2 aligns across 7 bases. The CDR3 spans 14 residues. Trimming cost V 9 bases and J 5 bases; bases outside gene matches: 11. Germline CDR1 reads SEHNR; CDR2 reads FQNEAQ (reference sequence). The CDR3 region is CASMLAGAIDTQYF. In DNA form, the CDR3 reads TGTGCCAGTATGCTGGCGGGAGCTATAGATACGCAGTATTTT.

The chain carries TRBV5-1 and TRBJ2-1, with 15 bases that match TRBD2. Germline assignment: CDR1 SGHRS and CDR2 YFSETQ. V gave up 0 bases and J gave up 10 bases; unmatched junction bases: 5. The length of the CDR3 is 16 residues. CDR3 DNA sequence: TGCGCCAGCAGCTTGGCTGCCGGGACTAGCGGGAGGGAGCAGTTCTTC. It is translated as CASSLAAGTSGREQFF.

V is TRBV9 and J is TRBJ2-3; 9 bases are shared with TRBD1. The ends lost 5 bases at V and 0 bases at J; junction bases unmatched: 7. This CDR3 has 16 residues. CDR1 and CDR2 from the germline V gene are SGDLS and YYNGEE. The CDR3 DNA is TGTGCCAGCAGTGCTAGGACAGGGGCTAGCACAGATACGCAGTATTTT. It is translated as CASSARTGASTDTQYF.

This chain joins TRBV5-1 and TRBJ2-2; D unresolved. V lost 0 bases and J 2 bases, leaving 8 bases between the germline ends. The CDR3 length is 15 residues. Looked up from germline, CDR1 is SGHRS and CDR2 is YFSETQ. The CDR3 DNA reads TGCGCCAGCAGCTTGGGCAGGCCCAACACCGGGGAGCTGTTTTTT. It codes for CASSLGRPNTGELFF.

DNA of the CDR3: TGTGCCAGCAGCCCGACTAGCGGGCCACGCAATGAGCAGTTCTTC. Its protein product is CASSPTSGPRNEQFF. The chain uses TRBV7-9 and TRBJ2-1, with 10 positions matching TRBD2. CDR3 length: 15 amino acids. From germline, CDR1 is SEHNR and CDR2 FQNEAQ (reference sequence). The V and J ends lost 5 bases and 6 bases, in that order; junction bases with no gene match: 7.

V usage is TRBV6-5 and J usage is TRBJ1-5; a possible D gene is TRBD1 (6 bases). Trimming removed 5 bases from V and 5 bases from J, with 13 bases in between. The CDR3 spans 14 residues. In germline, CDR1 is MNHEY, CDR2 SVGAGI. CDR3 sequence (DNA): TGTGCCAGCAGTCGTGACAGGTCGGATCAGCCCCAGCATTTT. The encoded protein is CASSRDRSDQPQHF.